The present T cell receptor (beta chain) was sequenced within a study of shared clonotypes between healthy human individuals. Sequenced by immunoSEQ multiplex PCR; TCRdb stores in-frame clones only, minus some. There are around 2,000,000 clones in the sample; over 85% occur only once, and roughly 1.2% lies in the top ten. Losses at the gene ends were 4 bases for V and 8 bases for J; bases not matched to a gene: 11. This CDR3 comprises 17 residues. CDR1 is SEHNR and CDR2 is FQNEAQ in the germline V gene (reference sequence). Naive CD8 isolation took CD45RO-negative cells positively selected for CCR7 and excluded terminally differentiated effector memory CD45RA+ cells.

The source material was naive CD8+ T cells sorted from blood. V gene TRBV7-9 combines with J gene TRBJ1-4, with 12 bases lining up with TRBD1. The TCR comes from a man between 18 and 35 years old in good health. CDR3: CASSYGTGGAKWEKLFF. The CDR3 DNA sequence: TGTGCCAGCAGCTACGGGACAGGGGGCGCGAAGTGGGAAAAACTGTTTTTT.